This is a list of T cell receptor beta chains from one sample in a study of T cells in Graves' hyperthyroidism and ophthalmopathy. TCRdb re-analysed the multiplex PCR reads in MiXCR, keeping a single row per CDR3 protein. Found here are about 520,000 distinct CDR3 sequences, around 22% of them singletons; the top ten hold 11%. The sample consisted of blood. The receptors stem from a young woman with Graves' ophthalmopathy. CDR3s include the opening cysteine and the closing phenylalanine or tryptophan. The D gene is left open where the match is weak. Some rows have no size entry. The others give once, few or many, or a class for an expanded clone.

TRBJ2-5 TRBD2 many TRBV12-3/TRBV12-4 CASSFGLAGGVQETQYF TGTGCCAGCAGTTTCGGTCTAGCGGGGGGGGTCCAAGAGACCCAGTACTTC
TRBJ1-2 . many TRBV28 CASSLVAMASGYTF TGTGCCAGCAGTTTGGTCGCTATGGCCAGTGGCTACACCTTC
TRBJ2-3 . . TRBV9 CASTPDAKFTDTQYF TGTGCCAGCACCCCGGACGCAAAATTCACAGATACGCAGTATTTT
TRBJ2-1 . many TRBV29-1 CSVEESWRINNEQFF TGCAGCGTTGAAGAGTCCTGGCGTATAAACAATGAGCAGTTCTTC
TRBJ2-2 . . TRBV12-3/TRBV12-4 CASRPWGGQTNTGELFF TGTGCCAGCAGGCCGTGGGGTGGGCAGACGAACACCGGGGAGCTGTTTTTT
TRBJ1-1 . many TRBV28 CASSPGTRNTEAFF TGTGCCAGCAGTCCCGGGACAAGGAACACTGAAGCTTTCTTT
TRBJ2-7 . many TRBV6-5 CASSYRGVHEQYF TGTGCCAGCAGTTACAGAGGAGTCCACGAGCAGTACTTC
TRBJ1-1 TRBD1 many TRBV24-1 CATSDATGTTEAFF TGTGCCACCAGTGACGCGACAGGGACAACTGAAGCTTTCTTT
TRBJ2-7 TRBD1 few TRBV10-3 CAISGRQGNEQYF TGTGCCATCAGTGGAAGACAGGGTAACGAGCAGTACTTC
TRBJ2-7 TRBD2 . TRBV6-1 CASSSWEGYSRNEQYF TGTGCCAGCAGTAGCTGGGAGGGATACTCAAGGAACGAGCAGTACTTC
TRBJ1-5 . many TRBV19 CASSIDRYGSSNQPQHF TGTGCCAGTAGTATAGATAGGTACGGATCAAGCAATCAGCCCCAGCATTTT
TRBJ2-7 . many TRBV4-1 CASSQEARGDYEQYF TGCGCCAGCAGCCAAGAGGCACGGGGTGACTACGAGCAGTACTTC
TRBJ2-7 . many TRBV18 CASSPPGLNEQYF TGTGCCAGCTCACCCCCAGGGCTAAACGAGCAGTACTTC
TRBJ2-7 TRBD2 . TRBV11-2 CASSQGRLAGDYEQYF TGTGCCAGCAGCCAAGGGAGGCTAGCGGGAGACTACGAGCAGTACTTC
TRBJ1-2 . many TRBV20-1 CSAMGSWYGYTF TGCAGTGCTATGGGCAGTTGGTATGGCTACACCTTC